This T cell receptor (beta chain) was observed in a study of shared clonotypes between healthy human individuals. Study outcomes and limitations: A generally larger estimated richness was seen in naive subsets than in memory subsets.

Germline loops: CDR1 MNHNY, CDR2 SVGAGI (reference sequence). V gave up 5 bases and J gave up 3 bases, with 8 bases separating them. The CDR3 sequence is 12 residues long. With regard to this clone: Its target is unknown.

Using immunoSEQ multiplex PCR, the repertoire was profiled, and TCRdb retains in-frame clones only, with some absent. This sample has approximately 1.1 million clones; around three quarters occur once, and the top ten carry roughly 0.56%. The rearrangement joins TRBV6-6 to TRBJ2-7; no clear D. Material for sequencing was memory CD4+ T cells from PBMCs. The subset denotes: CD45RA-negative fraction. This receptor was obtained from a man aged 18 to 29 in good health. Some clones in this sample may be carry-over from other donors' samples. The CDR3 coding sequence is TGTGCCAGCAGTGAGAGGCTCTACGAGCAGTACTTC. Translation: CASSERLYEQYF.